A single sample gave rise to the 16 T cell receptor beta chains below, sequenced in a study of T cell clonality in common variable immunodeficiency (dated by TCRdb to the mid-2010s). Libraries came from the immunoSEQ multiplex PCR assay. The immuneACCESS repertoire file appears here via TCRdb, limited to in-frame rearrangements. These files lack a portion of the clones; in checked studies, under half of the deficit traces to unresolved V genes, and the cause of the others is not known. This sample is represented by about 44,000 clones, with no singletons among them. The ten largest clones add up to about 10% of the sample. Material for sequencing was peripheral blood mononuclear cells. These receptors originate from a person between 18 and 75 years old in good health.

Ten or more counts support this clone. The chain's CDR3 is CASSLSRTSEANEQFF. The part of the CDR3 DNA that was read is TGCGCCAGCAGCCTATCCCGGACTAGCGAGGCCAATGAG. The chain is built from TRBV4-1 and TRBJ2-1; 9 nucleotides match TRBD2. The read terminates 3 residues ahead of where the CDR3 ends, so the germline J gene completes it. The germline V gene encodes CDR1 MGHRA and CDR2 YSYEKL. Trimming at V came to 4 bases and at J to 6 bases, leaving 10 bases not matched to a gene. This CDR3 has 16 amino acids.

This clone appeared many times. The read terminates 3 residues ahead of where the CDR3 ends, so the germline J gene completes it. V and J are TRBV11-3 and TRBJ1-3, with TRBD1 as a possible D gene (6 bases). Germline V gives CDR1 SGHNT, CDR2 YENEEA. V was trimmed by 5 bases and J by 4 bases, leaving 12 bases between them. This CDR3 region has 14 residues. The CDR3 is CASSLTGHGNTIYF. The CDR3 DNA, read in part, is TGTGCCAGCAGCCTCACAGGGCACGGAAACACC.

Ten or more counts support this clone. From the germline J gene comes the end of the CDR3, since the read stops 3 residues before it. This sequence joins TRBV6-1 and TRBJ2-7; possibly TRBD1 for D (5 bases). CDR1 and CDR2 (germline): MNHNS, SASEGT. The length of the CDR3 is 13 residues. Deletions cut 4 bases from V and 3 bases from J, with 10 bases between. CDR3 amino acids: CASSGTTVYEQYF. CDR3 DNA, as far as it was read: TGTGCCAGCAGTGGAACGACAGTCTACGAG.

This clone was detected ten times or more. The read ends 3 residues shy of where the CDR3 ends; the end is completed using the germline J gene. The genes are TRBV7-3 and TRBJ1-2; 10 bases align to TRBD1. This CDR3 has 14 residues. Germline values: CDR1 SGHTA, CDR2 FQGTGA. Trimming cost V 3 bases and J 7 bases; bases outside gene matches: 5. The covered CDR3 bases are TGTGCCAGCAGCTTCGGGACAGGGGTCGGTGGC. It is translated as CASSFGTGVGG. The whole CDR3 reads CASSFGTGVGGYTF.

This clone was seen repeatedly, ten times or more. Coverage ceases 3 residues before the CDR3 finishes, and the germline J gene fills in the end. The chain joins TRBV30 to TRBJ1-1, with TRBD1 matching over 7 bases. In germline, CDR1 is GTSNPN, CDR2 SVGIG (reference sequence). Trimming took 4 bases from V and 0 from J; bases not matched to a gene: 5. CDR3 size: 14 residues. The sequenced part of the CDR3 DNA is TGTGCCTGGAACCGGGACAGACTGAACACTGAA. Translated, it gives CAWNRDRLNTE. The CDR3 reads in full as CAWNRDRLNTEAFF.

This clone has ten or more counts. The read halts 3 residues ahead of the CDR3 end, with the missing end drawn from the germline J gene. The chain employs TRBV7-6 and TRBJ1-5, with D perhaps matching TRBD1 (6 bases). The germline V and J ends were trimmed by 5 bases and 7 bases, with 15 bases remaining between them. Germline-derived CDR1 and CDR2 are SGHVS and FNYEAQ. The CDR3 is 14 amino acids. The sequenced CDR3 bases are TGTGCCAGCAGCGAGGGGGGGCGAGGGCAGCCC. This sequence encodes CASSEGGRGQP. The CDR3 reads in full as CASSEGGRGQPQHF.

This clone has a count of ten or more. The read ends 3 residues before the CDR3 terminus; that terminus is restored from the germline J gene. This rearrangement joins TRBV11-2 to TRBJ1-2; D perhaps matches TRBD1 (5 bases). Germline V gene data show CDR1 as SGHAT and CDR2 as FQNNGV. V was trimmed by 10 bases and J by 1 base, leaving 10 bases between them. The CDR3 sequence is 12 residues long. CDR3 residues: CATLDSNYGYTF. CDR3 bases read: TGTGCCACCTTAGACAGTAACTATGGC.

This clone was detected many times. With the read ending 3 residues before the CDR3 end, the germline J gene is used to fill in that end. This chain uses TRBV4-1 with TRBJ1-6; possibly TRBD1 for D (5 bases). This CDR3 contains 16 residues. CDR1 is MGHRA, CDR2 YSYEKL, per germline. Incomplete CDR3 DNA: TGCGCCAGCCAGACTTCGACGGACCTGCAGGGTTGGCCC. Translated, it gives CASQTSTDLQGWP. The entire CDR3 protein is CASQTSTDLQGWPLHF.

This clone was detected ten times or more. The DNA ends 3 residues before the CDR3 does, and the rest of the CDR3 is filled in from the germline J gene. This chain connects TRBV5-3 to TRBJ2-2; D is uncertain. TRBV5-3 has ORF status, its function being uncertain. V gave up 5 bases and J gave up 3 bases, with 8 bases separating them. This CDR3 comprises 13 residues. Here the CDR3 reads CARSTKDTGELFF. The CDR3 DNA, read in part, is TGTGCCAGAAGTACTAAGGACACCGGGGAG.

This clone was seen at least ten times. The sequence runs out 3 residues before the end of the CDR3; the remainder is reconstructed from the germline J gene. This sequence joins TRBV20-1 and TRBJ1-4; 8 positions agree with TRBD1. V lost 1 base and J lost 7; bases outside the gene matches: 2. This CDR3 comprises 13 residues. Germline V lookup: CDR1 DFQATT, CDR2 SNEGSKA (reference sequence). CDR3: CSARVTGVEKLFF. Partial CDR3 DNA: TGCAGTGCTAGAGTGACAGGGGTTGAAAAA.

The sample holds many counts of this clone. The CDR3: CAFPRELTNTEAFF. CDR3 bases read: TGCGCTTTTCCCAGGGAGTTGACGAACACTGAA. V is TRBV20-1 and J is TRBJ1-1; perhaps TRBD1 as D (5 bases). The read falls 3 residues short of the CDR3 end, and the missing part is taken from the germline J gene. CDR1 is DFQATT, CDR2 SNEGSKA, per germline (reference sequence). CDR3 length: 14 amino acids.

At least ten counts were recorded for this clone. The CDR3 is cut off 3 residues early in the read; its end comes from the germline J gene. V gene TRBV6-1 combines with J gene TRBJ2-2, with D tentatively TRBD1 (6 bases). Trimming left V 0 bases short and J 4 bases short, with 15 bases between. The CDR3 is made up of 17 amino acids. The germline CDR1 and CDR2 sequences are MNHNS and SASEGT. The sequenced CDR3 bases are TGTGCCAGCAGTGAAGCTCATGGGGGCTCGGGCACCGGGGAG. It yields the protein CASSEAHGGSGTGE. Given in full, the CDR3 is CASSEAHGGSGTGELFF.

This clone was picked up many times. The sequenced part of the CDR3 DNA is TGTGCCAGCAGCTTGGGCGCAGGACAGCCC. Translated: CASSLGAGQP. In full, the CDR3 is CASSLGAGQPQHF. V and J are TRBV5-4 and TRBJ1-5; D gene unclear. The read comes to an end 3 residues before the CDR3 does, leaving the germline J gene to fill in the end. Trimming stripped 0 bases from V and 7 bases from J, with 8 bases between. CDR3 length: 13 residues. CDR1 is SGHNT, CDR2 YYREEE, per germline (reference sequence).

Many counts were recorded for this clone. The missing CDR3 end, 3 residues past where the read stops, is filled in from the germline J gene. The chain couples TRBV6-1 to TRBJ2-1; 7 bases are shared with TRBD2. Trimming took 2 bases from V and 0 from J; bases not matched to a gene: 7. CDR1 is MNHNS and CDR2 is SASEGT in the germline V gene. The CDR3 loop spans 17 amino acids. The covered CDR3 bases are TGTGCCAGCAGTGAAAGGGCGGGAGCAAACTCCTACAATGAG. The encoded protein is CASSERAGANSYNE. The full CDR3 is CASSERAGANSYNEQFF.

Many counts were recorded for this clone. The CDR3 end is not reached by the read, which stops 3 residues before it; the germline J gene fills it in. The V and J genes are TRBV5-1 and TRBJ1-1; possibly TRBD1 for D (5 bases). CDR1 SGHRS and CDR2 YFSETQ come from the germline V gene. Between the trimmed V and J ends, which lost 0 bases and 1 base, there was a span of 10 bases. This CDR3 spans 15 amino acids. The part of the CDR3 DNA that was read is TGCGCCAGCAGCTTGGCCCCAACAGGGAACACTGAA. Translating it yields CASSLAPTGNTE. The CDR3 as a whole reads CASSLAPTGNTEAFF.

This clone was seen repeatedly, ten times or more. The read ends 3 residues before the CDR3 terminus; that terminus is restored from the germline J gene. The chain is built from TRBV11-3 and TRBJ2-3; a weak D match, TRBD2 (5 bases). V gave up 5 bases and J gave up 6 bases, with 12 bases separating them. Looked up from germline, CDR1 is SGHNT and CDR2 is YENEEA. The CDR3 is 13 residues long. This chain's CDR3 is CASSESVADTQYF. CDR3 bases read: TGTGCCAGCAGCGAATCCGTAGCGGATACG.